These 3 T cell receptor beta chains came from one sample sequenced in a study of T cell changes during pregnancy in multiple sclerosis. Libraries were prepared by immunoSEQ multiplex PCR; TCRdb keeps only in-frame clonotypes and omits some of them. The table lists about 38,000 clones, about 94% of them singletons, with approximately 0.42% in the top ten. Sequencing was performed on CD4+ T cells from peripheral blood mononuclear cells, taken in the second trimester of pregnancy. The receptors originated from a female donor with multiple sclerosis, enrolled in a pregnancy study.

This clone came up once. V usage is TRBV6-5 and J usage is TRBJ1-1; 9 bases fit TRBD1. The CDR3 has 12 residues. Germline V CDR1 and CDR2: MNHEY, SVGAGI. V was pared by 6 bases and J by 6 bases, with 2 bases of the junction left unmatched. The CDR3 DNA reads as TGTGCCAGCAGACAGGGGGCCGCTGAAGCTTTCTTT. Amino acids: CASRQGAAEAFF.

The rearrangement joins TRBV5-1 to TRBJ2-5; TRBD2 matches 9 bases. The CDR3 is made up of 16 amino acids. J lost 5 bases, V lost 0 bases, and 8 bases had no gene match. Per the germline V gene, CDR1 is SGHRS and CDR2 is YFSETQ. The CDR3 DNA reads as TGCGCCAGCAGCTTGGCGCGGGGGGGCCGGTTGGAGACCCAGTACTTC. This gives the protein CASSLARGGRLETQYF.

This chain uses TRBV5-1 with TRBJ1-4; TRBD1 is a possible D gene (5 bases). The CDR3 is 13 residues long. V was trimmed by 5 bases and J by 7 bases, leaving 12 bases between them. Looked up from germline, CDR1 is SGHRS and CDR2 is YFSETQ. CDR3 sequence: CASSRGHGEKLFF. The CDR3 coding sequence is TGCGCCAGCAGTAGAGGACACGGTGAAAAACTGTTTTTT.